The clone carrying this T cell receptor (beta chain) has only a few counts. With a J-beta primer mix and a sample-barcoded 5' primer, a second PCR ran about 7 to 12 cycles. From the 5' RACE reads, TCRdb called clonotypes with MiXCR, one entry per CDR3 protein. The sample holds about 1.6 million distinct CDR3 sequences; around 35% are singletons and the top ten take roughly 10%. V was shortened by 0 bases and J by 5 bases, with 14 bases between the two germline ends. CDR3 size: 16 residues. Germline CDR1 reads SGHTA; CDR2 reads FQGNSA. The source of the sample is a study of blood T cells in healthy people across ages.

The V and J genes are TRBV7-2 and TRBJ2-1; TRBD2 might be the D (5 bases). The sample was blood. The source is a woman in her twenties or thirties in good health. CDR3 protein: CASSLADGEVNNEQFF. The CDR3 DNA follows: TGTGCCAGCAGCTTAGCGGACGGGGAAGTGAACAATGAGCAGTTCTTC.